This T cell receptor beta chain was obtained from a study of T-cell reconstitution after alpha-beta-depleted transplantation in children. Construction of the TCRbeta library involved unique molecular identifiers. TCRdb itself ran the PCR reads through MiXCR, one entry per CDR3 protein. The sample has hundreds of thousands of distinct CDR3 sequences; 10% to 15% are singletons. This CDR3 has 17 amino acids. Germline CDR1 and CDR2: LNHDA and SQIVND (reference sequence). The V end was cut by 7 bases, the J end by 1 base, with 21 bases between. The V gene is TRBV19, the J gene TRBJ2-3; the D gene is possibly TRBD2 (6 bases). This sequence originates from a male patient between 5 and 17 years old who had a stem cell transplant for acute myeloid leukemia, so the T cells may come from the graft donor. The sample consisted of PBMCs, mostly from graft donor cells, taken 360 days after TCRalphabeta/CD19-depleted stem cell transplant. CDR3: CASTPYGRGSGTDTQYF. CDR3 sequence (DNA): TGTGCCAGTACTCCCTACGGCCGGGGGTCGGGCACAGATACGCAGTATTTT. Using reference TRBV19 and TRBJ2-3 for the parts outside the CDR3, the full variable domain is DGGITQSPKYLFRKEGQNVTLSCEQNLNHDAMYWYRQDPGQGLRLIYYSQIVNDFQKGDIAEGYSVSREKKESFPLTVTSAQKNPTAFYLCASTPYGRGSGTDTQYFGPGTRLTVL.